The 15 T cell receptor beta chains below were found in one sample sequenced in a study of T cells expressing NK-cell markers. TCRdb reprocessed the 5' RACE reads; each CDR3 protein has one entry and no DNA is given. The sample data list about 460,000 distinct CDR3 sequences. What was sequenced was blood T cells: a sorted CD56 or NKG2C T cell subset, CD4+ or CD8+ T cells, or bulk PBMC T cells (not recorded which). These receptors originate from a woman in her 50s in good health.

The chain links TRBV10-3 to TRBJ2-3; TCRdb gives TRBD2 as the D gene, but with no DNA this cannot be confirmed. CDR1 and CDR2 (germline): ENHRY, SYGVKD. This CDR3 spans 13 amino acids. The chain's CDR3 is CATRSGQTDTQYF.

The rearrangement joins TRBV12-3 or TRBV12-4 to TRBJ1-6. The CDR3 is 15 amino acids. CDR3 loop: CASSFLRAGGSPLHF.

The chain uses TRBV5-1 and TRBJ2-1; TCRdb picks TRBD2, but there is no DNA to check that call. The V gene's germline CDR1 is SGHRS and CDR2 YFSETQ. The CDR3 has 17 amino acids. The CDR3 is CASLPMRGLAGLNEQFF.

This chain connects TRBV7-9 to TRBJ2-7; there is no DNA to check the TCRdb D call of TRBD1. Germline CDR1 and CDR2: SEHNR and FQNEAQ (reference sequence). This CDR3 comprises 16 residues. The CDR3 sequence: CASSPPIGDRTYEQYF. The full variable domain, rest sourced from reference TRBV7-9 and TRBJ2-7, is DTGVSQNPRHKITKRGQNVTFRCDPISEHNRLYWYRQTLGQGPEFLTYFQNEAQLEKSRLLSDRFSAERPKGSFSTLEIQRTEQGDSAMYLCASSPPIGDRTYEQYFGPGTRLTVT.

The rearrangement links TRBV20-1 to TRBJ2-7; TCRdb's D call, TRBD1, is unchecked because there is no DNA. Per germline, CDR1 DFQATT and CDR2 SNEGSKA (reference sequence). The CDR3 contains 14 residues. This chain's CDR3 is CSAQGDRGHYEQYF.

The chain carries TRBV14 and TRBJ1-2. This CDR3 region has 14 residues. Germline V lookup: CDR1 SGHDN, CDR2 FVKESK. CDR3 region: CASSQRETNYGYTF.

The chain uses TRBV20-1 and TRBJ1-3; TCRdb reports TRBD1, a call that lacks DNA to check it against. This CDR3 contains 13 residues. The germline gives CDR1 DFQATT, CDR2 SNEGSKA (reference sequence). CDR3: CSARSDRVNTIYF.

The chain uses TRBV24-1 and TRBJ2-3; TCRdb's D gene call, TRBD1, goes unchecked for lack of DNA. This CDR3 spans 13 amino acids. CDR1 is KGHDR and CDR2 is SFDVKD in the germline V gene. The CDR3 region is CATGDRGQDTQYF.

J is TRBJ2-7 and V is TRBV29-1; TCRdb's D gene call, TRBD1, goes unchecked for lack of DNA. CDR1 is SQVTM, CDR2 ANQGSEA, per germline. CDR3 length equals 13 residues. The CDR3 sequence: CSVNTGGKYEQYF.

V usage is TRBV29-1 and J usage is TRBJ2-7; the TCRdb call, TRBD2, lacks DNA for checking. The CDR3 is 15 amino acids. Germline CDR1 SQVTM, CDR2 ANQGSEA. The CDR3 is CSVAMRGLSVNEQYF.

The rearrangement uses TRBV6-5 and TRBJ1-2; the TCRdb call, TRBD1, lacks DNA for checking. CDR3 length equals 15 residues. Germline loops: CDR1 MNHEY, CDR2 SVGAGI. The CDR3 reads CASSYHRQGSAGYTF.

The CDR3 loop is CASSTKGNTIYF. The chain couples TRBV19 to TRBJ1-3. The CDR3 is made up of 12 amino acids. The germline gives CDR1 LNHDA, CDR2 SQIVND (reference sequence).

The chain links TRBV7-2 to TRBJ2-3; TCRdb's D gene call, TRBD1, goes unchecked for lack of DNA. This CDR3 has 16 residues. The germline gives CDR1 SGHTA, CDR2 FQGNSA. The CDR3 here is CASSRLTGGSADTQYF.

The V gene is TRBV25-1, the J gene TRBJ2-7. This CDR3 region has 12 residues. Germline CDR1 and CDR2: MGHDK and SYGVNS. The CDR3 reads CASSFTDYEQYF.

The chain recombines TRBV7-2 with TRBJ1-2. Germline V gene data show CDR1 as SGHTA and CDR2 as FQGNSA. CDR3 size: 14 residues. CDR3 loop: CASSLDRLNYGYTF.